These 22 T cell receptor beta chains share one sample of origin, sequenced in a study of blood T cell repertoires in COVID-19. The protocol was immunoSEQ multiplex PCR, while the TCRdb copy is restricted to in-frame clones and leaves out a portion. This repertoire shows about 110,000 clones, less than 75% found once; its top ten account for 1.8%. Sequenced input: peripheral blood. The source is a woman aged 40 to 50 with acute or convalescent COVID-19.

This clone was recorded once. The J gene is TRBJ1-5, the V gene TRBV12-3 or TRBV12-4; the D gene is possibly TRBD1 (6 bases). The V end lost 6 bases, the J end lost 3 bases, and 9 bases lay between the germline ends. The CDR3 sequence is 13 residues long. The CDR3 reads CASRQGDNQPQHF. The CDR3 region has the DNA TGTGCCAGCAGACAGGGAGACAATCAGCCCCAGCATTTT.

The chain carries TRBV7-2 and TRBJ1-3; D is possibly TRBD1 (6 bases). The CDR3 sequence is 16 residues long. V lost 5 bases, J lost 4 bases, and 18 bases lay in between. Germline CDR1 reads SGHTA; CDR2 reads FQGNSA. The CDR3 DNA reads TGTGCCAGCAGCGTCAAAGCCGGGACACCAGGAAACACCATATATTTT. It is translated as CASSVKAGTPGNTIYF. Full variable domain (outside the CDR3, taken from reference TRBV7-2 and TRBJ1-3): GAGVSQSPSNKVTEKGKDVELRCDPISGHTALYWYRQSLGQGLEFLIYFQGNSAPDKSGLPSDRFSAERTGGSVSTLTIQRTQQEDSAVYLCASSVKAGTPGNTIYFGEGSWLTVV.

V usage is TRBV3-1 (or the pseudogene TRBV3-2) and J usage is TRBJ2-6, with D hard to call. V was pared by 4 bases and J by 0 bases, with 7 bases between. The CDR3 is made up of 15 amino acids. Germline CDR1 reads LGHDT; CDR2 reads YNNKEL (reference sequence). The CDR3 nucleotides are TGTGCCAGCAGCCTTTCGTACTCTGGGGCCAACGTCCTGACTTTC. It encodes CASSLSYSGANVLTF.

The chain's CDR3 is CASSLNGPYEQYF. In nucleotides, the CDR3 is TGTGCCAGCAGCTTAAACGGTCCCTACGAGCAGTACTTC. The chain recombines TRBV7-6 with TRBJ2-7, with no clear D. The V end was cut by 2 bases, the J end by 2 bases, with 7 bases between. Germline-derived CDR1 and CDR2 are SGHVS and FNYEAQ. This CDR3 is 13 amino acids long.

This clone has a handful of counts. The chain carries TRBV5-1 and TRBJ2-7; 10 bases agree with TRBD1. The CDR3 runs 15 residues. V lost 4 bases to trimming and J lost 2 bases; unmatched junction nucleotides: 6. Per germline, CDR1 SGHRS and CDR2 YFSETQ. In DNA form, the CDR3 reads TGCGCCAGCAGCACAACCGGGACAGGGGCCTACGAGCAGTACTTC. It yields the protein CASSTTGTGAYEQYF.

CDR3 loop: CASSLQQGVNNEQFF. The CDR3 coding sequence is TGTGCCAGCAGCTTACAACAGGGGGTAAATAATGAGCAGTTCTTC. The chain joins TRBV7-6 to TRBJ2-1, with TRBD1 identical over 8 bases. Per germline, CDR1 SGHVS and CDR2 FNYEAQ. CDR3 size: 15 residues. V trimming: 2 bases; J trimming: 7 bases; junction bases outside the gene matches: 7.

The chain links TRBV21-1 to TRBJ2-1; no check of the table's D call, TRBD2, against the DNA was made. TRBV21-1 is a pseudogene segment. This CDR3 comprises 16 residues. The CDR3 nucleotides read TGTGCCAGCAGCAAAGCGGGGCTAGCGGGGTACAATGAGCAGTTCTTC. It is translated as CASSKAGLAGYNEQFF.

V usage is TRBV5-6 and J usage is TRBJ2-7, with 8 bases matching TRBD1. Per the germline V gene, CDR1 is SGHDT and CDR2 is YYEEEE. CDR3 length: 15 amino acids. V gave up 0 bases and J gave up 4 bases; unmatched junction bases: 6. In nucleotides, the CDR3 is TGTGCCAGCAGCTTGGACGGGACAGGTGTTTACGAGCAGTACTTC. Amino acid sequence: CASSLDGTGVYEQYF. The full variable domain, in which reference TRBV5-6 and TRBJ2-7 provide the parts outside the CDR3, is DAGVTQSPTHLIKTRGQQVTLRCSPKSGHDTVSWYQQALGQGPQFIFQYYEEEERQRGNFPDRFSGHQFPNYSSELNVNALLLGDSALYLCASSLDGTGVYEQYFGPGTRLTVT.

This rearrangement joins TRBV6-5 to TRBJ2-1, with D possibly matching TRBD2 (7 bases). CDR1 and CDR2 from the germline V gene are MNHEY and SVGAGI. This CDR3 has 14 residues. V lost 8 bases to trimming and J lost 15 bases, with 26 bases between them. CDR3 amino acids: CASSRGGLLPRGFF. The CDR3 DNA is TGTGCCAGCTCTAGGGGGGGTCTGCTACCCCGAGGGTTCTTC.

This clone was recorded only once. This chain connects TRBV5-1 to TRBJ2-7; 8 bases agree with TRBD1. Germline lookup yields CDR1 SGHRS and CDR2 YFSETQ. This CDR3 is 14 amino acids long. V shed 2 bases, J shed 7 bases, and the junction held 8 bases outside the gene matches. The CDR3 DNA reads TGCGCCAGCAGCTTCGGGACAGGTGTGATAGAGCAGTACTTC. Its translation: CASSFGTGVIEQYF. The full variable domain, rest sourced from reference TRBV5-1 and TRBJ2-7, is KAGVTQTPRYLIKTRGQQVTLSCSPISGHRSVSWYQQTPGQGLQFLFEYFSETQRNKGNFPGRFSGRQFSNSRSEMNVSTLELGDSALYLCASSFGTGVIEQYFGPGTRLTVT.

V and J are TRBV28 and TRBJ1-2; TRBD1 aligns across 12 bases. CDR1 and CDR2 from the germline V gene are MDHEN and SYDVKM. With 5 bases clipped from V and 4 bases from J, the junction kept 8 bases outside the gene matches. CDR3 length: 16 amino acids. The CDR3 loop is CASSPPPGQGAYGYTF. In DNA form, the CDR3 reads TGTGCCAGCAGTCCCCCACCGGGACAGGGGGCCTATGGCTACACCTTC.

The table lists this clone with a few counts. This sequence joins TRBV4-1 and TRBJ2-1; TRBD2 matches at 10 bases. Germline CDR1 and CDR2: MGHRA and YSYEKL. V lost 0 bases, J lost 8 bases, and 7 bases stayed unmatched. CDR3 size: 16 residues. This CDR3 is CASSQDWLAGVHEQFF. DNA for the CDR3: TGCGCCAGCAGCCAAGATTGGCTAGCGGGGGTCCATGAGCAGTTCTTC.

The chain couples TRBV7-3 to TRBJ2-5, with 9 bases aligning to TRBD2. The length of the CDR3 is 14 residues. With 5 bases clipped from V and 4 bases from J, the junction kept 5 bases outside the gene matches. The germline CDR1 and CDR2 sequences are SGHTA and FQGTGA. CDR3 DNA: TGTGCCAGCAGCCTAGCGGGGTTTGGAGAGACCCAGTACTTC. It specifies CASSLAGFGETQYF.

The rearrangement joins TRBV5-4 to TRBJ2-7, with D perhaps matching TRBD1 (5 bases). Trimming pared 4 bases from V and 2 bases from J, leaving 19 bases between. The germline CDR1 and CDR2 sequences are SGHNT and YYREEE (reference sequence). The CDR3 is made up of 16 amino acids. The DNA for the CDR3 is TGTGCCAGCAGCCTGCGTCCTGGGGCAGTACCCTACGAGCAGTACTTC. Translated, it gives CASSLRPGAVPYEQYF.

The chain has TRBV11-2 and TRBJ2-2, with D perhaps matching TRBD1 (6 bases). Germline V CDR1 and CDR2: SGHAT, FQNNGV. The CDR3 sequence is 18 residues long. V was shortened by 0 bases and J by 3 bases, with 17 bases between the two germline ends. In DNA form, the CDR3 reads TGTGCCAGCAGCTTAGACGACAGGCGACTCCCTCACACCGGGGAGCTGTTTTTT. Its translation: CASSLDDRRLPHTGELFF.

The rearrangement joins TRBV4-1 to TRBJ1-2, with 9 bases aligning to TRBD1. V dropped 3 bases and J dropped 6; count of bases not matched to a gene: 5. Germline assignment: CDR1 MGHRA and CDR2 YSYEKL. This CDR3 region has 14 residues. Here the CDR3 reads CASSQGTGPDGYTF. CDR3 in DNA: TGCGCCAGCAGCCAGGGGACAGGGCCGGATGGCTACACCTTC.

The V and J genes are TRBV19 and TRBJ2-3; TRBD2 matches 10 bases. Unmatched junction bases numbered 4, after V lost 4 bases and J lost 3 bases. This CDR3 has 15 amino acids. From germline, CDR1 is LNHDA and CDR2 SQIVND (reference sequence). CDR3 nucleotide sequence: TGTGCCAGTAGTAGGGTAGCGGGGGGAACAGATACGCAGTATTTT. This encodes CASSRVAGGTDTQYF. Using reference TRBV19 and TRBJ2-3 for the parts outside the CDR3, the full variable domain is DGGITQSPKYLFRKEGQNVTLSCEQNLNHDAMYWYRQDPGQGLRLIYYSQIVNDFQKGDIAEGYSVSREKKESFPLTVTSAQKNPTAFYLCASSRVAGGTDTQYFGPGTRLTVL.

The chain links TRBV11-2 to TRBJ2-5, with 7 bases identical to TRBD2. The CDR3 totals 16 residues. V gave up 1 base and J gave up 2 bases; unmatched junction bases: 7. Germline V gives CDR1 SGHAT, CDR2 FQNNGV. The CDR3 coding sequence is TGTGCCAGCAGCTTAGGGGGTCTGCGGGGGCAAGAGACCCAGTACTTC. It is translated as CASSLGGLRGQETQYF.

CDR3 protein: CATSRQQGVDGYTF. The CDR3 DNA follows: TGTGCCACCAGCAGACAACAGGGAGTCGATGGCTACACCTTC. The chain carries TRBV15 and TRBJ1-2; maybe TRBD1 (6 bases). Trimming took off 2 bases at V and 6 bases at J, with 13 bases between the two ends. Germline assignment: CDR1 LNHNV and CDR2 YYDKDF (reference sequence). The length of the CDR3 is 14 residues. The full variable domain, completed using reference TRBV15 and TRBJ1-2, is DAMVIQNPRYQVTQFGKPVTLSCSQTLNHNVMYWYQQKSSQAPKLLFHYYDKDFNNEADTPDNFQSRRPNTSFCFLDIRSPGLGDTAMYLCATSRQQGVDGYTFGSGTRLTVV.

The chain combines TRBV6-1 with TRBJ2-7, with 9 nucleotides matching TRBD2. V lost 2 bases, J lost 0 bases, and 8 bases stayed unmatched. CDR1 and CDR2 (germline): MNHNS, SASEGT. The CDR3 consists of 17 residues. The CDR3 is CASSESVAGVISYEQYF. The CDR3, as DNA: TGTGCCAGCAGTGAATCGGTAGCGGGGGTGATCTCCTACGAGCAGTACTTC.

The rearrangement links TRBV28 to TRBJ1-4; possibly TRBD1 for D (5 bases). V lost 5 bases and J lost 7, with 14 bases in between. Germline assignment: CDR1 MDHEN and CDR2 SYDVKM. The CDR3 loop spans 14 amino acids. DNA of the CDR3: TGTGCCAGCAGTACGATAGGGAGGGGTGAAAAACTGTTTTTT. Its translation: CASSTIGRGEKLFF.

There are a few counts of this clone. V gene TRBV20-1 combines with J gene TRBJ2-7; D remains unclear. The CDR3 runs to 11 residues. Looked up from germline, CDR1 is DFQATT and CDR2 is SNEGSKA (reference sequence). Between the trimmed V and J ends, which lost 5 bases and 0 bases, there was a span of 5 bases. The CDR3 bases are TGCAGTGCTGGCGGCTCCTACGAGCAGTACTTC. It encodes CSAGGSYEQYF.